Described below is a single T cell receptor beta chain sequence and its context. In the authors' workflow: How many nucleated cells were present was estimated from reference gene primer amplification. Clones were read by immunoSEQ multiplex PCR, and TCRdb kept only the in-frame ones, dropping some. V, J and clone size reflect that table, while D and trimming were determined from the DNA. The table lists under 250,000 clones, 80% to 90% of them singletons. These data belong to a study of blood T cell repertoires in COVID-19. For the study at large: The cDNA or gDNA used as material had been derived from T cells, B-cell-depleted T cells, or PBMCs.

V was shortened by 0 bases and J by 1 base, with 6 bases between the two germline ends. The CDR3 loop spans 14 amino acids. Germline loops: CDR1 MNHEY, CDR2 SVGEGT. This receptor was obtained from a man aged 80 or over with acute or convalescent COVID-19. Sequencing used peripheral blood. V gene TRBV6-2 or TRBV6-3 combines with J gene TRBJ1-1; D uncertain. The CDR3 DNA sequence: TGTGCCAGCAGTTACTCGCGACAGAACACTGAAGCTTTCTTT. The encoded protein is CASSYSRQNTEAFF.